One sample yielded the 20 T cell receptor beta chains listed below, sequenced in a study of beta chain features in type 1 diabetes. Investigators reverse transcribed all isolated RNA, so they sequenced expressed TCRB transcripts. Only in-frame clones appear in the TCRdb table, and some are missing; sequencing was by immunoSEQ multiplex PCR. The sample comprises about 250,000 clones, 14% of which are singletons, and around 0.026% rests with the top ten. Sequences were obtained from naive CD4+ T cells from blood. The source of these receptors is a woman in her forties in good health.

The chain recombines TRBV6-5 with TRBJ2-7; a weak D match, TRBD2 (7 bases). CDR1 is MNHEY and CDR2 is SVGAGI in the germline V gene. Trimming cost V 2 bases and J 5 bases, with 13 bases left between them. The CDR3 extends over 14 amino acids. The CDR3: CASSYRGGRNEQYF. CDR3 coding DNA: TGTGCCAGCAGTTACAGGGGGGGTAGGAACGAGCAGTACTTC.

This clone showed up just a few times. The rearrangement links TRBV5-1 to TRBJ2-6, with 7 bases matching TRBD1. Germline values: CDR1 SGHRS, CDR2 YFSETQ. The CDR3 is 15 residues long. V trimming: 4 bases; J trimming: 2 bases; junction bases outside the gene matches: 3. The chain's CDR3 is CASSRDRAGANVLTF. The CDR3, as DNA: TGCGCCAGCAGCCGCGACAGGGCTGGGGCCAACGTCCTGACTTTC.

The chain's CDR3 is CASSPMDSGEQYF. The CDR3 nucleotides are TGTGCCAGCTCACCCATGGACAGTGGCGAGCAGTACTTC. The J gene is TRBJ2-7, the V gene TRBV18, with a possible D match to TRBD1 (6 bases). V shed 3 bases and J shed 6 bases, with 12 bases lying between them. The CDR3 spans 13 residues. CDR1 is KGHSH and CDR2 is LQKENI in the germline V gene. Full variable domain (outside the CDR3, taken from reference TRBV18 and TRBJ2-7): NAGVMQNPRHLVRRRGQEARLRCSPMKGHSHVYWYRQLPEEGLKFMVYLQKENIIDESGMPKERFSAEFPKEGPSILRIQQVVRGDSAAYFCASSPMDSGEQYFGPGTRLTVT.

V and J are TRBV7-2 and TRBJ1-4; D gene ambiguous. The CDR3 extends over 13 amino acids. In germline, CDR1 is SGHTA, CDR2 FQGNSA. Deletions cut 4 bases from V and 3 bases from J, with 6 bases between. CDR3 amino acids: CASSSYSNEKLFF. CDR3 coding DNA: TGTGCCAGCAGCTCCTACTCTAATGAAAAACTGTTTTTT.

The chain employs TRBV28 and TRBJ2-7; 9 bases are shared with TRBD1. Trimming at V came to 7 bases and at J to 4 bases, leaving 11 bases not matched to a gene. Germline V gene data show CDR1 as MDHEN and CDR2 as SYDVKM. The length of the CDR3 is 15 residues. This CDR3 reads CASINSGTGPYEQYF. CDR3 DNA sequence: TGTGCCAGCATCAATTCCGGGACAGGGCCTTACGAGCAGTACTTC.

J is TRBJ1-1 and V is TRBV18; D not certain. Germline CDR1 and CDR2: KGHSH and LQKENI. This CDR3 has 14 amino acids. The ends were cut back, 0 bases at V and 0 bases at J, with 5 bases in the middle. The CDR3 bases are TGTGCCAGCTCACCACCTTCTTTGAACACTGAAGCTTTCTTT. Translating it yields CASSPPSLNTEAFF.

This clone was found a few times. The rearrangement uses TRBV6-5 and TRBJ2-5; 10 nucleotides agree with TRBD2. CDR1 and CDR2 (germline): MNHEY, SVGAGI. J gave up 0 bases and V 7 bases, and 5 bases lay outside the gene matches. This CDR3 is built from 15 residues. The CDR3 spells CASTPLAGNQETQYF. The CDR3 DNA reads as TGTGCCAGCACCCCACTAGCGGGGAACCAAGAGACCCAGTACTTC.

The sample holds a few counts of this clone. The rearrangement uses TRBV7-2 and TRBJ2-2; tentative D call: TRBD2 (7 bases). The CDR3 is 14 amino acids. Germline CDR1 and CDR2: SGHTA and FQGNSA. Trimming took off 8 bases at V and 4 bases at J, with 14 bases between the two ends. The chain's CDR3 is CASPLRGLTGELFF. The CDR3 DNA reads TGTGCCAGCCCACTGCGGGGGCTCACCGGGGAGCTGTTTTTT.

In DNA, the CDR3 is TGCAGCGTTGAAGATCGGCGGGGCCGCCCGGGAGAGCAGTACTTC. Amino acid sequence: CSVEDRRGRPGEQYF. The chain combines TRBV29-1 with TRBJ2-7; a weak D match, TRBD2 (6 bases). The CDR3 length is 15 residues. The V and J ends lost 0 bases and 7 bases respectively, with 19 bases between them. CDR1 and CDR2 from the germline V gene are SQVTM and ANQGSEA.

This clone was observed a handful of times. The rearrangement links TRBV5-4 to TRBJ1-1, with TRBD1 as a possible D gene (5 bases). Deletions cut 2 bases from V and 1 base from J, with 15 bases between. Per germline, CDR1 SGHNT and CDR2 YYREEE (reference sequence). This CDR3 is built from 16 residues. CDR3 sequence: CASSFRAGLGNTEAFF. The CDR3 DNA is TGTGCCAGCAGCTTCCGGGCAGGGCTAGGGAACACTGAAGCTTTCTTT.

This clone has only a few counts. In DNA, the CDR3 is TGTGCCAGCAGTTACCGAACCGGGGAGTTTTCCTACGAGCAGTACTTC. Translated, it gives CASSYRTGEFSYEQYF. The rearrangement joins TRBV6-6 to TRBJ2-7, with D perhaps TRBD2 (5 bases). Germline assignment: CDR1 MNHNY and CDR2 SVGAGI (reference sequence). CDR3 length: 16 residues. The ends were cut back, 2 bases at V and 1 base at J, with 15 bases in the middle.

The V call is TRBV7-9, the J call TRBJ2-3, with D hard to call. There are 12 residues in the CDR3. V was pared by 1 base and J by 4 bases, with 3 bases between. Per germline, CDR1 SEHNR and CDR2 FQNEAQ (reference sequence). The CDR3 sequence: CASSLVADTQYF. The CDR3 DNA is TGTGCCAGCAGCTTAGTCGCAGATACGCAGTATTTT.

The chain carries TRBV7-2 and TRBJ2-1; 7 bases align to TRBD2. Trimming took 5 bases from V and 3 from J; bases not matched to a gene: 7. Germline CDR1 reads SGHTA; CDR2 reads FQGNSA. This CDR3 region has 15 residues. CDR3 residues: CASSPPAGHYNEQFF. For the CDR3, the DNA is TGTGCCAGCAGCCCCCCAGCGGGGCACTACAATGAGCAGTTCTTC.

The chain is built from TRBV5-1 and TRBJ2-1; 9 bases are a match to TRBD2. The ends lost 1 base at V and 3 bases at J; junction bases unmatched: 5. Germline CDR1 SGHRS, CDR2 YFSETQ. The CDR3 sequence is 16 residues long. The CDR3 DNA sequence: TGCGCCAGCAGCTTGCGCGGGGGGGAGTTCTACAATGAGCAGTTCTTC. Residues: CASSLRGGEFYNEQFF.

The chain carries TRBV11-2 and TRBJ2-5, with TRBD1 matching 9 bases. Trimming at V came to 5 bases and at J to 5 bases, leaving 6 bases not matched to a gene. The CDR3 has 14 amino acids. CDR1 and CDR2 from the germline V gene are SGHAT and FQNNGV. CDR3 in amino acids: CASSITGGGETQYF. Here the CDR3 DNA reads TGTGCCAGCAGCATCACAGGGGGCGGTGAGACCCAGTACTTC.

This clone was seen more than once but under ten times. The chain links TRBV5-4 to TRBJ2-7, with TRBD1 identical over 8 bases. The V segment lost 0 bases and the J segment 2 bases; nucleotides outside the gene matches: 4. CDR1 and CDR2 from the germline V gene are SGHNT and YYREEE (reference sequence). This CDR3 contains 15 residues. CDR3 in amino acids: CASSLDRTGPYEQYF. For the CDR3, the DNA is TGTGCCAGCAGCTTGGATCGGACAGGGCCCTACGAGCAGTACTTC.

This chain links TRBV9 with TRBJ1-1; 8 positions agree with TRBD1. The CDR3 contains 14 residues. Germline V CDR1 and CDR2: SGDLS, YYNGEE. V lost 3 bases and J lost 6; bases outside the gene matches: 7. The CDR3 DNA follows: TGTGCCAGCAGCGCGGTACAGGGGGTCGCTGAAGCTTTCTTT. Translation gives CASSAVQGVAEAFF.

Only a few counts were recorded for this clone. V is TRBV7-2 and J is TRBJ2-3; possible D gene TRBD2, 8 bases. Trimming shortened V by 6 bases and J by 2 bases, and 15 bases separated the two germline ends. From germline, CDR1 is SGHTA and CDR2 FQGNSA. This CDR3 has 15 amino acids. The CDR3 DNA reads TGTGCCAGCAGAGGGGGCGGGGGGACCACAGATACGCAGTATTTT. This gives the protein CASRGGGGTTDTQYF.

The table lists this clone with a few counts. The chain carries TRBV20-1 and TRBJ2-5; D not resolved. The V and J ends lost 2 bases and 4 bases respectively, with 5 bases between them. The length of the CDR3 is 11 residues. The germline V gene has CDR1 DFQATT and CDR2 SNEGSKA (reference sequence). The CDR3 DNA is TGCAGTGCTAGACACGGAGAGACCCAGTACTTC. Amino acid sequence: CSARHGETQYF.

This clone has more than one count but fewer than ten. The rearrangement links TRBV10-3 to TRBJ2-5; TRBD1 matches at 7 bases. CDR3 length equals 12 residues. V was pared by 6 bases and J by 5 bases, with 3 bases of the junction left unmatched. From germline, CDR1 is ENHRY and CDR2 SYGVKD. The DNA of the CDR3 is TGTGCCATCAGAAGACAGGGCGAGACCCAGTACTTC. Amino acid sequence: CAIRRQGETQYF.